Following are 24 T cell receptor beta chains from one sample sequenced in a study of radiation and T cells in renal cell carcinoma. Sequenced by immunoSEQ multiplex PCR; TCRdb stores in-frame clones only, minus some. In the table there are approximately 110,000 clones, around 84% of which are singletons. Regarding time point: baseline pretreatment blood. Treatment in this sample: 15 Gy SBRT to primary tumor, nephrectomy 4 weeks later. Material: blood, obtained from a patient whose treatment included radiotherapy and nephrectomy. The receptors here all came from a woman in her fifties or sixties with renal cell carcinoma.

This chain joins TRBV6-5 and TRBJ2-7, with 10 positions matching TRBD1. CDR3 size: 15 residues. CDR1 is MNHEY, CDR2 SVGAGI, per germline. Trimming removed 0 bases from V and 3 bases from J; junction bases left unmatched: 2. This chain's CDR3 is CASSYSGDRGYEQYF. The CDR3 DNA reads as TGTGCCAGCAGTTACTCGGGGGACAGGGGCTACGAGCAGTACTTC.

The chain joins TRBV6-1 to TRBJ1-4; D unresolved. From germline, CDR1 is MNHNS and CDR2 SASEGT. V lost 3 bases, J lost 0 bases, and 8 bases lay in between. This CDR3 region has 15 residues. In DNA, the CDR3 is TGTGCCAGCAGTGAGCTAGTTGCAACTAATGAAAAACTGTTTTTT. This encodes CASSELVATNEKLFF.

The CDR3 here is CASSLSAGGTDTQYF. CDR3 coding DNA: TGTGCCAGCAGCCTCAGCGCCGGGGGCACAGATACGCAGTATTTT. The rearrangement uses TRBV14 and TRBJ2-3, with D possibly being TRBD2 (5 bases). CDR3 size: 15 residues. Germline CDR1 reads SGHDN; CDR2 reads FVKESK. V shed 4 bases and J shed 1 base, with 12 bases lying between them.

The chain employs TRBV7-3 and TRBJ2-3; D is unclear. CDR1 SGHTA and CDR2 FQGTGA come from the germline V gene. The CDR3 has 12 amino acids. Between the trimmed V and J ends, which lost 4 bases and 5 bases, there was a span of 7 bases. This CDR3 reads CASSSIGDTQYF. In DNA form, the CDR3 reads TGTGCCAGCAGCTCCATTGGAGATACGCAGTATTTT. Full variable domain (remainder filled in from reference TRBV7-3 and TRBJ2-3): GAGVSQTPSNKVTEKGKYVELRCDPISGHTALYWYRQSLGQGPEFLIYFQGTGAADDSGLPNDRFFAVRPEGSVSTLKIQRTERGDSAVYLCASSSIGDTQYFGPGTRLTVL.

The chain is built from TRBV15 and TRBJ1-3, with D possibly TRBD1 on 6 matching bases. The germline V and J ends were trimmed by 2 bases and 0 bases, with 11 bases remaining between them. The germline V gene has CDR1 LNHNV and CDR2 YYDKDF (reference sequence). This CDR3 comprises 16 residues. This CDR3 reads CATSRPGQHSGNTIYF. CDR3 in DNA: TGTGCCACCAGCAGACCTGGACAGCACTCTGGAAACACCATATATTTT.

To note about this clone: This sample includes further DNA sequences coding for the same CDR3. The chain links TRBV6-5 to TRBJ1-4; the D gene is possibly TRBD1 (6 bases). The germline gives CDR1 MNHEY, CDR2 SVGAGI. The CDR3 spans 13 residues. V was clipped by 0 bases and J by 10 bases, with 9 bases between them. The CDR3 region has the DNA TGTGCCAGCAGTTACTCTAAGGGGGGAAAACTGTTTTTT. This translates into CASSYSKGGKLFF.

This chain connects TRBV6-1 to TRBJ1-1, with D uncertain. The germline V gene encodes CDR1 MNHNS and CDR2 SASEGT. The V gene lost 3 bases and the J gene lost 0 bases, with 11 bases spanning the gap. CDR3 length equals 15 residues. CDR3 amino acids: CASSDHGGLNTEAFF. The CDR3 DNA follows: TGTGCCAGCAGTGATCATGGAGGCTTGAACACTGAAGCTTTCTTT.

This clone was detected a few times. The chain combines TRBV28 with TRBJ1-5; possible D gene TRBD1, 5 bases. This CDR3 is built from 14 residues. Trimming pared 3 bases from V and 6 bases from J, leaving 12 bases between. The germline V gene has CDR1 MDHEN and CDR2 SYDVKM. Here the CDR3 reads CASSFPAGSQPQHF. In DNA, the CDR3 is TGTGCCAGCAGTTTCCCGGCAGGGAGTCAGCCCCAGCATTTT.

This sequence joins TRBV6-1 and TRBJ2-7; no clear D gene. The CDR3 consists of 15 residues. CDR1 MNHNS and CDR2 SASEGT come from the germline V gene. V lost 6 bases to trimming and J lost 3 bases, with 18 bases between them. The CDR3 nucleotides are TGTGCCAGCAGATATGGGCCGGGTTTAGACTACGAGCAGTACTTC. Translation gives CASRYGPGLDYEQYF.

As DNA, the CDR3 is TGCAGCGCGGGGGTCGCGACCCAGTACTTC. Translated, it gives CSAGVATQYF. The rearrangement links TRBV29-1 to TRBJ2-5; weak D call: TRBD2 (6 bases). The CDR3 has 10 amino acids. Trimming removed 7 bases at V and 7 bases at J, with 10 bases between. The germline CDR1 and CDR2 sequences are SQVTM and ANQGSEA.

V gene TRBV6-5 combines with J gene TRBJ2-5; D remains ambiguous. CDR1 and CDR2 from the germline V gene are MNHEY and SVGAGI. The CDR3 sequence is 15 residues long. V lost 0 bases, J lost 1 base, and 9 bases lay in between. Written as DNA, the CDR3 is TGTGCCAGCAGTTACTCGAGTTGGGGCCAAGAGACCCAGTACTTC. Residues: CASSYSSWGQETQYF.

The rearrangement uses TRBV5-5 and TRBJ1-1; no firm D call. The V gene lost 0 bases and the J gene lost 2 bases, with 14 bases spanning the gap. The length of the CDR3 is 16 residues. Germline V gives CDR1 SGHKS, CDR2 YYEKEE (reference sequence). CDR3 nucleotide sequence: TGTGCCAGCAGCTTGGTGGACGGGCCCCTTAACACTGAAGCTTTCTTT. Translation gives CASSLVDGPLNTEAFF.

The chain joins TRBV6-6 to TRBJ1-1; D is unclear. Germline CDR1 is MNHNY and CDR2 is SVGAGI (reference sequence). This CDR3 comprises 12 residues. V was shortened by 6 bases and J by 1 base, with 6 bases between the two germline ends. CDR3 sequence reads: CASRVSNTEAFF. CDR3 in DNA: TGTGCCAGCAGAGTGTCGAACACTGAAGCTTTCTTT.

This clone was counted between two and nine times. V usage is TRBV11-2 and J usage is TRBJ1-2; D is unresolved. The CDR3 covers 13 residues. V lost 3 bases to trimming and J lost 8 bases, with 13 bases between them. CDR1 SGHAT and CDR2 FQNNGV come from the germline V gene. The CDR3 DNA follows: TGTGCCAGCAGCTTGGGTCAGATCGGGGGCTACACCTTC. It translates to CASSLGQIGGYTF.

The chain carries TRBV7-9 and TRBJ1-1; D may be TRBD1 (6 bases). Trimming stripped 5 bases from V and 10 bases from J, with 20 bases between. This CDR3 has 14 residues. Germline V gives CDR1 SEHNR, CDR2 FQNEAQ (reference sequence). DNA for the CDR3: TGTGCCAGCAGCCTTGGGGGGGGCCCGGTCGGAGCTTTCTTT. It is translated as CASSLGGGPVGAFF.

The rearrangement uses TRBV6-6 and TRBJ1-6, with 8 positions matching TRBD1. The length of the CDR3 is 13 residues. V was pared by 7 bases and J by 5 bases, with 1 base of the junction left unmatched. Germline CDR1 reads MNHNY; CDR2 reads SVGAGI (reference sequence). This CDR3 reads CASTDRDNSPLHF. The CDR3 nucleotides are TGTGCCAGCACGGACAGGGATAATTCACCCCTCCACTTT.

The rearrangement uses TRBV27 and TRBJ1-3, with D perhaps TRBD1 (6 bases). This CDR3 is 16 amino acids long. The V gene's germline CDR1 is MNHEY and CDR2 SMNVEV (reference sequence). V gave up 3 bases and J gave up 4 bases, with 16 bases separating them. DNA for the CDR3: TGTGCCAGCAGTTTGTCCACAAGGGGGTCCGGAAACACCATATATTTT. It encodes CASSLSTRGSGNTIYF.

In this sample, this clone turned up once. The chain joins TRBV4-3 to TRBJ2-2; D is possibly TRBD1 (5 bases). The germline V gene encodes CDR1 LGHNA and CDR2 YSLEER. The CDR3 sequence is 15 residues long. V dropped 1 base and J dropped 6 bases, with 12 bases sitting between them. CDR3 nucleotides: TGCGCCAGCAGCCAAGTCCAGGGTGGCGCCGGGGAGCTGTTTTTT. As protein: CASSQVQGGAGELFF.

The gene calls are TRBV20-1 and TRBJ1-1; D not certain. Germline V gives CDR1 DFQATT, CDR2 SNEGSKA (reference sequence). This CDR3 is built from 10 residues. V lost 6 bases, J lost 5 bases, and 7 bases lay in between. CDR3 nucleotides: TGCAGTGCCTCGTATACTGAAGCTTTCTTT. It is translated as CSASYTEAFF.

The CDR3 here is CASSWGPGVVYTF. DNA of the CDR3: TGTGCCAGCAGTTGGGGCCCAGGGGTTGTCTACACCTTC. J is TRBJ1-2 and V is TRBV6-5; D is possibly TRBD1 (6 bases). The V end lost 4 bases, the J end lost 10 bases, and 16 bases lay between the germline ends. Germline CDR1 MNHEY, CDR2 SVGAGI. The CDR3 totals 13 residues.

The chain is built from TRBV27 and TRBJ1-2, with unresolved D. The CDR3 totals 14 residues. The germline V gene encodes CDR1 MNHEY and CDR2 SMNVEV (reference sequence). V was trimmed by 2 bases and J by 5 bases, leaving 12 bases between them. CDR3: CASSLISADYGYTF. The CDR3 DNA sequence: TGTGCCAGCAGTTTAATTTCGGCCGATTATGGCTACACCTTC.

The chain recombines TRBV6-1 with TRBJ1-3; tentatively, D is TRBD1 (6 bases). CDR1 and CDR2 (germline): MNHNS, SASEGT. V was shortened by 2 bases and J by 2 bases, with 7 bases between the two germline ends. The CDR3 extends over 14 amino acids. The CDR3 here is CASSERTAGNTIYF. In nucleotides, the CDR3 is TGTGCCAGCAGTGAAAGGACAGCTGGAAACACCATATATTTT.

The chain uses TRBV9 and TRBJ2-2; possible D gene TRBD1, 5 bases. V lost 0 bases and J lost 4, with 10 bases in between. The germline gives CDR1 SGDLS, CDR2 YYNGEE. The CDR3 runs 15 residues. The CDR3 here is CASSVVEGATGELFF. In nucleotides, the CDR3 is TGTGCCAGCAGCGTAGTGGAAGGGGCCACCGGGGAGCTGTTTTTT.

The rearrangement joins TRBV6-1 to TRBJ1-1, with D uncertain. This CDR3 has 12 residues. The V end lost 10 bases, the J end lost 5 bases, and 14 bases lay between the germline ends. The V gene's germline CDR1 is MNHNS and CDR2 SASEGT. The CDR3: CATRTGGTEAFF. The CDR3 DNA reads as TGTGCCACCCGGACGGGTGGGACTGAAGCTTTCTTT.